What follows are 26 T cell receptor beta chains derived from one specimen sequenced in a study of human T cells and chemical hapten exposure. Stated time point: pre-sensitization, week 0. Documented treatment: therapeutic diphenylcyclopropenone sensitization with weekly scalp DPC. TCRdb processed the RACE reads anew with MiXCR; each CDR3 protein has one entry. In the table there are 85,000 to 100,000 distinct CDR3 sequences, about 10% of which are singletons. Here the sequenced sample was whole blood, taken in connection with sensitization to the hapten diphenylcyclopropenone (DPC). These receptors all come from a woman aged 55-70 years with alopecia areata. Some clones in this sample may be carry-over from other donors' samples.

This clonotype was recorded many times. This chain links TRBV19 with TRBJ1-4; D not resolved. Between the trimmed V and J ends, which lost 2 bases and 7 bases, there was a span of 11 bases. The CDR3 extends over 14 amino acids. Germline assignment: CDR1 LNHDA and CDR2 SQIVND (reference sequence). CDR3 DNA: TGTGCCAGTAGTATATTTCCTTGGGGTGAAAAACTGTTTTTT. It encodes CASSIFPWGEKLFF.

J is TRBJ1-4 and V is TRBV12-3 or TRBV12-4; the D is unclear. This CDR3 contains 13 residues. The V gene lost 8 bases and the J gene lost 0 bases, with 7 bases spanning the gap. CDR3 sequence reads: CASALATNEKLFF. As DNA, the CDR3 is TGTGCCAGCGCCCTTGCAACTAATGAAAAACTGTTTTTT.

CDR3 in DNA: TGCAGTGCTAGATCGTGGGGCTCTGGGACAGATACGCAGTATTTT. Amino acids: CSARSWGSGTDTQYF. The genes are TRBV20-1 and TRBJ2-3, with D possibly being TRBD1 (5 bases). This CDR3 spans 15 amino acids. The ends were cut back, 2 bases at V and 3 bases at J, with 15 bases in the middle. Looked up from germline, CDR1 is DFQATT and CDR2 is SNEGSKA (reference sequence).

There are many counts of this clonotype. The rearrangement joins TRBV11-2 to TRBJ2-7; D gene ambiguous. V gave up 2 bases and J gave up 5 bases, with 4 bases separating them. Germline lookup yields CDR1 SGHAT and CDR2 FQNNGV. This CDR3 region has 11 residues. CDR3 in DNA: TGTGCCAGCAGCTTACTTAACGAGCAGTACTTC. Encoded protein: CASSLLNEQYF.

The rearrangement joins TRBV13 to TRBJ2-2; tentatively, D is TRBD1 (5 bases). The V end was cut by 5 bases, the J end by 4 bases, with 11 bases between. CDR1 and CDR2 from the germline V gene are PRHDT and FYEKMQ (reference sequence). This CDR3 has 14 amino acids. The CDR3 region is CASSPPGFTGELFF. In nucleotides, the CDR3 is TGTGCCAGCAGCCCCCCAGGGTTCACCGGGGAGCTGTTTTTT.

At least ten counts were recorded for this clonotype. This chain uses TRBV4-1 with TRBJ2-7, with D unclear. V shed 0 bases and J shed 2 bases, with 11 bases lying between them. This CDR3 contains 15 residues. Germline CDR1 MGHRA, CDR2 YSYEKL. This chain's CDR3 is CASSQEVRRTYEQYF. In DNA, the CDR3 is TGCGCCAGCAGCCAAGAAGTGCGACGGACCTACGAGCAGTACTTC.

CDR3 residues: CATSDSTGGSHVRRGQFF. The CDR3 DNA follows: TGTGCCACCAGTGATTCGACAGGGGGGTCCCATGTTCGGCGAGGGCAGTTCTTC. V gene TRBV24-1 combines with J gene TRBJ2-1, with 9 bases matching TRBD1. Germline trimming cut 2 bases from V and 12 bases from J; bases unmatched to any gene: 19. The CDR3 is 18 residues long. Germline V gene data show CDR1 as KGHDR and CDR2 as SFDVKD.

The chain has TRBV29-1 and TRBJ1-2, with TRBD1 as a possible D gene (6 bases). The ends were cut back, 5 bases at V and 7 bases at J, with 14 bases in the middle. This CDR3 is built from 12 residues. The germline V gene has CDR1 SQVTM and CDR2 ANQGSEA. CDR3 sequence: CSVRNRVGGYTF. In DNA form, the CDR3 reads TGCAGCGTTAGGAACAGGGTTGGTGGCTACACCTTC.

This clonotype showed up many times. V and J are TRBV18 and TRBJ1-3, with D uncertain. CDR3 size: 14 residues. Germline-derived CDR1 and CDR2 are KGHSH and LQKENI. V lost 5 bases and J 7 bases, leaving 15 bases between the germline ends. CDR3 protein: CASSYTNLRNTIYF. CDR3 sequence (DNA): TGTGCCAGCTCATATACCAACCTGCGGAACACCATATATTTT. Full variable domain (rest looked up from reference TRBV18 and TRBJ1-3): NAGVMQNPRHLVRRRGQEARLRCSPMKGHSHVYWYRQLPEEGLKFMVYLQKENIIDESGMPKERFSAEFPKEGPSILRIQQVVRGDSAAYFCASSYTNLRNTIYFGEGSWLTVV.

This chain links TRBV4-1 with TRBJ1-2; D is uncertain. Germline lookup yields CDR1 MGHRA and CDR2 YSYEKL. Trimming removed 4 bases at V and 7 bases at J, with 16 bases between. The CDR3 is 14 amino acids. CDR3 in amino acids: CASSPTEGSGGYTF. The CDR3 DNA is TGCGCCAGCAGCCCCACGGAGGGTTCGGGTGGCTACACCTTC.

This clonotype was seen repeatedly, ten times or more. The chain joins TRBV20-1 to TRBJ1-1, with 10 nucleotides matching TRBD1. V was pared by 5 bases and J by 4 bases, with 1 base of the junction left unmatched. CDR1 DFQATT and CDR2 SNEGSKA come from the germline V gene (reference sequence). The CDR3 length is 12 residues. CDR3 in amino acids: CSARTGGTEAFF. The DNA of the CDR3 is TGCAGTGCTCGGACAGGGGGCACTGAAGCTTTCTTT.

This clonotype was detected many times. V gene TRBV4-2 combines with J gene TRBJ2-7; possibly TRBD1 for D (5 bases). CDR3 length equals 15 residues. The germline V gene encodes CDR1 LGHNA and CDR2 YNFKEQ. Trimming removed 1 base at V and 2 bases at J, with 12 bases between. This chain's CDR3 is CASSQGMTVTYEQYF. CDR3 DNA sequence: TGTGCCAGCAGCCAAGGGATGACAGTTACCTACGAGCAGTACTTC.

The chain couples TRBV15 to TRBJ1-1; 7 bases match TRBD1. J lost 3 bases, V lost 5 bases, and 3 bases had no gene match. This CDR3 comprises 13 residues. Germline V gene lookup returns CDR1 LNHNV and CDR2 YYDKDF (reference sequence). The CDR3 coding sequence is TGTGCCACCAGCGGCACAGGGGACACTGAAGCTTTCTTT. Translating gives CATSGTGDTEAFF. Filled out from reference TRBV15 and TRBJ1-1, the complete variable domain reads DAMVIQNPRYQVTQFGKPVTLSCSQTLNHNVMYWYQQKSSQAPKLLFHYYDKDFNNEADTPDNFQSRRPNTSFCFLDIRSPGLGDTAMYLCATSGTGDTEAFFGQGTRLTVV.

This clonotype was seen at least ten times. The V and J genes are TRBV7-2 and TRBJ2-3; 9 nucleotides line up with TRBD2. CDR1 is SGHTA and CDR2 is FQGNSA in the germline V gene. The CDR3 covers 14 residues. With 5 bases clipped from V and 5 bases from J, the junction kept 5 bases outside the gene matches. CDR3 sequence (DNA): TGTGCCAGCAGCCCGGGACTAGCCGGAGATACGCAGTATTTT. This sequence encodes CASSPGLAGDTQYF.

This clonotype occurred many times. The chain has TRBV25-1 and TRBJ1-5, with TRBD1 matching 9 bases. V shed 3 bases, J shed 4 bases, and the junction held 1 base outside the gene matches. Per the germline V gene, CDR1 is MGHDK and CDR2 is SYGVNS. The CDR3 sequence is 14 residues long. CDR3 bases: TGTGCCAGCAGTGACGGACAGGGGAATCAGCCCCAGCATTTT. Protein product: CASSDGQGNQPQHF.

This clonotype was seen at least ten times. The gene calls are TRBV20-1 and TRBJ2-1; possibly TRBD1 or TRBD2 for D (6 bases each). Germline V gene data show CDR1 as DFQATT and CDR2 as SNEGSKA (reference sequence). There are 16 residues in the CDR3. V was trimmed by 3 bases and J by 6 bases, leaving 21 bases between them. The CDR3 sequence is CSASNMGGGDLNEQFF. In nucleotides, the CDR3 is TGCAGTGCTAGTAACATGGGGGGCGGGGATCTCAATGAGCAGTTCTTC.

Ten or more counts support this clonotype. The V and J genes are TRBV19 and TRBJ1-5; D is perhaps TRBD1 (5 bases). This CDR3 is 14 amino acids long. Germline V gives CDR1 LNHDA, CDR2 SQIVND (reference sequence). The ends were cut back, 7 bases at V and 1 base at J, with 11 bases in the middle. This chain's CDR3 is CASTKTESNQPQHF. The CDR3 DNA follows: TGTGCCAGTACCAAGACAGAAAGCAATCAGCCCCAGCATTTT.

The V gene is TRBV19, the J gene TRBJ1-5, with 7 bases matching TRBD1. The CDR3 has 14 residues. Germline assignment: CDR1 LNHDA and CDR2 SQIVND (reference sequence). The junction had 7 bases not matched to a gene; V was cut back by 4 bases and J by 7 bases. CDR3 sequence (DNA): TGTGCCAGTAGTACGCAGGGGGGACGACAGCCCCAGCATTTT. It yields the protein CASSTQGGRQPQHF.

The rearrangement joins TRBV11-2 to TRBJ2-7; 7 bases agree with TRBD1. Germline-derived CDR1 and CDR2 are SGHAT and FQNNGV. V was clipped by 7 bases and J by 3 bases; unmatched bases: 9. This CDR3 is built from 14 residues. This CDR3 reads CASNLGTDHYEQYF. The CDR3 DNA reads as TGTGCCAGCAACCTCGGGACAGACCACTACGAGCAGTACTTC.

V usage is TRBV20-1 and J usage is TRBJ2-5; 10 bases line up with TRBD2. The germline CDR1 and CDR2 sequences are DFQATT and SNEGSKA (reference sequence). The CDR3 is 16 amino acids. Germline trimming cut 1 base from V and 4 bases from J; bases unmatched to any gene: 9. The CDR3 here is CSARAISGGAGETQYF. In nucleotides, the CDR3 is TGCAGTGCTAGAGCAATCAGCGGGGGGGCCGGAGAGACCCAGTACTTC.

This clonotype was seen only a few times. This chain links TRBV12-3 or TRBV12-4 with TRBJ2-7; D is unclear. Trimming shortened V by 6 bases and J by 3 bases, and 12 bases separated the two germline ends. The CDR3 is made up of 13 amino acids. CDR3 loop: CASRRIGSYEQYF. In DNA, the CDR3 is TGTGCCAGCAGGAGGATAGGAAGCTACGAGCAGTACTTC.

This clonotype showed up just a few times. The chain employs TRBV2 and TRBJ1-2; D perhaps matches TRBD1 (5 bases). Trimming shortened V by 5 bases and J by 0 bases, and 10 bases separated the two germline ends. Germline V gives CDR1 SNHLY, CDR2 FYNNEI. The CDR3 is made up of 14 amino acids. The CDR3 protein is CASSFQGANYGYTF. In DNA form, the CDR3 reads TGTGCCAGCAGTTTTCAGGGAGCTAACTATGGCTACACCTTC.

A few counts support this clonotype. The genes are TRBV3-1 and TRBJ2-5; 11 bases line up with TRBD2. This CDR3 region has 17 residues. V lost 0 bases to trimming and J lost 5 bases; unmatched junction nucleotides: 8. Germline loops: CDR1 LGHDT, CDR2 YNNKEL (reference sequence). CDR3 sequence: CASSQDVSSGGFETQYF. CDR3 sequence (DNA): TGTGCCAGCAGCCAAGATGTGTCTAGCGGGGGGTTTGAGACCCAGTACTTC.

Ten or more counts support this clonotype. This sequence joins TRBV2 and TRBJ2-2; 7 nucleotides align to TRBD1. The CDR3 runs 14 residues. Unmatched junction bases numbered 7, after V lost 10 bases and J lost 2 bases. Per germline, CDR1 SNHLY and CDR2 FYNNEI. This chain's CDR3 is CATRDRINTGELFF. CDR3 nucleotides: TGTGCCACCCGGGACAGAATAAACACCGGGGAGCTGTTTTTT. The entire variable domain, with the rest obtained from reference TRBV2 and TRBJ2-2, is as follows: EPEVTQTPSHQVTQMGQEVILRCVPISNHLYFYWYRQILGQKVEFLVSFYNNEISEKSEIFDDQFSVERPDGSNFTLKIRSTKLEDSAMYFCATRDRINTGELFFGEGSRLTVL.

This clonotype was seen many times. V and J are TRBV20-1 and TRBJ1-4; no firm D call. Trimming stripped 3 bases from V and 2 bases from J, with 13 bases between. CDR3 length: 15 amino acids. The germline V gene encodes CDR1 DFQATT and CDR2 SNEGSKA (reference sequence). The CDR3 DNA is TGCAGTGCTAGTAGGGCGGAGGCGACTAATGAAAAACTGTTTTTT. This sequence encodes CSASRAEATNEKLFF.

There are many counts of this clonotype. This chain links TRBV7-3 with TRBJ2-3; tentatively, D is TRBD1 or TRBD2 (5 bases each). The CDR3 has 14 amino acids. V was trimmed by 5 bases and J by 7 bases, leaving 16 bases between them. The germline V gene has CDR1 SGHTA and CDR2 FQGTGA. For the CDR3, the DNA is TGTGCCAGCAGCCGTACTGGGACGGGGAATACGCAGTATTTT. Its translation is CASSRTGTGNTQYF.